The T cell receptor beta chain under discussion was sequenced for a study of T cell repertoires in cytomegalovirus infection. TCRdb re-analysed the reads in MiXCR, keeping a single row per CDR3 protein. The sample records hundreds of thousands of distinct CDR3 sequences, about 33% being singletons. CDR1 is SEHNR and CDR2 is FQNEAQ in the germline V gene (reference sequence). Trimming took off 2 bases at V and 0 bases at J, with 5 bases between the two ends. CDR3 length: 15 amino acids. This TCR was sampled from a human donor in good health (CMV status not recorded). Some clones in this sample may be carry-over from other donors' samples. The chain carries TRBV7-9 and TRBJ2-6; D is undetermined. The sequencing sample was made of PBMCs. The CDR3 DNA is TGTGCCAGCAGCTTACACGGCTCTGGGGCCAACGTCCTGACTTTC. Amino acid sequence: CASSLHGSGANVLTF.